Included here is one T cell receptor beta chain sequence, with context. The data were taken from a study of cytomegalovirus exposure and HLA in healthy donors. Each donor was healthy, and each was a bone marrow donor. Both 60 Vbeta primers and 13 Jbeta primers went into the PCR. Sequencing used immunoSEQ multiplex PCR; TCRdb keeps in-frame clones, though not all of them. The data contain more than 100,000 clones, roughly 76% of them singletons. The CDR3 loop spans 17 amino acids. Germline V lookup: CDR1 WNHNN, CDR2 SYGVQD (reference sequence). Losses at the gene ends were 0 bases for V and 5 bases for J; bases not matched to a gene: 10.

The receptor was derived from a man between 25 and 39 years old in good health and CMV-seronegative. Source material: PBMCs. The V gene is TRBV10-1, the J gene TRBJ2-3, with 8 positions matching TRBD1. DNA for the CDR3: TGCGCCAGCAGTGAGTCTGGCGCGGGACAGGCGCAAGATACGCAGTATTTT. It is translated as CASSESGAGQAQDTQYF.